This T cell receptor (beta chain) was identified in a study of blood T cells in healthy people across ages. For this clonotype: Antigen unknown.

Findings and caveats of the study: Calculation of diversity from one million T cells yielded estimates considered to be underestimates. Roughly linear declines in TCR beta diversity per million T cells occurred with age.

Together with a sample-barcoded 5' primer, a J-beta primer mix was included in a second PCR lasting roughly 6 to 12 cycles. TCRdb fed the 5' RACE reads into MiXCR, producing one record per CDR3 protein. The table includes about 380,000 distinct CDR3 sequences, roughly half detected once. Whenever a sample was processed, at least 6 million PBMCs were isolated. Sequencing was done on a sample of blood. This sequence was found in a man aged 60-69 years in good health.

The CDR3 spells CASSPWGGSYNEQFF. CDR3 coding DNA: TGTGCCAGCAGCCCCTGGGGAGGTTCCTACAATGAGCAGTTCTTC. The chain couples TRBV12-3 or TRBV12-4 to TRBJ2-1; possibly TRBD2 for D (6 bases). The CDR3 consists of 15 residues. V shed 6 bases and J shed 1 base, with 13 bases lying between them.